The next 21 T cell receptor beta chains were all read from a single sample in a study of blood T cell repertoires in COVID-19. The data were produced by immunoSEQ multiplex PCR, yet TCRdb's version contains in-frame clones alone and is incomplete. This table has some 200,000 clones, 80% to 85% appearing once. What was sequenced was peripheral blood. These receptor sequences come from a woman aged 25 to 39 who had recovered from COVID-19.

As DNA, the CDR3 is TGTGCCAGCAGACCTCTAGCGGGAGGGCCGGGGACCCAGTACTTC. It codes for CASRPLAGGPGTQYF. The chain has TRBV2 and TRBJ2-5; TRBD2 matches at 12 bases. Germline lookup yields CDR1 SNHLY and CDR2 FYNNEI. Trimming at V came to 6 bases and at J to 7 bases, leaving 9 bases not matched to a gene. The CDR3 is made up of 15 amino acids.

The rearrangement joins TRBV6-5 to TRBJ2-1, with TRBD1 identical over 10 bases. Germline V gene lookup returns CDR1 MNHEY and CDR2 SVGAGI. V was pared by 5 bases and J by 2 bases, with 3 bases of the junction left unmatched. There are 15 residues in the CDR3. The CDR3 coding sequence is TGTGCCAGCAGTCCCGGGACAGGGGCCTACAATGAGCAGTTCTTC. Translation: CASSPGTGAYNEQFF.

The chain has TRBV28 and TRBJ2-7, with 8 bases that match TRBD1. From germline, CDR1 is MDHEN and CDR2 SYDVKM. This CDR3 region has 16 residues. Trimming removed 6 bases from V and 4 bases from J; junction bases left unmatched: 14. This chain's CDR3 is CASRKRDRPIIYEQYF. The CDR3 DNA reads TGTGCCAGCAGAAAACGGGACAGGCCTATAATTTACGAGCAGTACTTC.

CDR3 loop: CASTADIYTEAFF. CDR3 sequence (DNA): TGTGCCAGCACCGCGGACATTTACACTGAAGCTTTCTTT. The rearrangement uses TRBV28 and TRBJ1-1, with D perhaps matching TRBD1 (5 bases). The CDR3 is 13 residues long. Germline assignment: CDR1 MDHEN and CDR2 SYDVKM. V lost 7 bases, J lost 3 bases, and 12 bases lay in between.

The chain links TRBV5-6 to TRBJ1-5; 7 bases line up with TRBD1. The CDR3 covers 15 residues. The germline V gene encodes CDR1 SGHDT and CDR2 YYEEEE. The ends lost 0 bases at V and 9 bases at J; junction bases unmatched: 9. The CDR3, as DNA: TGTGCCAGCAGCTTGGGACAGGGTCTATATCGGCCCCAGCATTTT. Protein: CASSLGQGLYRPQHF.

V gene TRBV2 combines with J gene TRBJ2-5; 10 bases are a match to TRBD2. Germline CDR1 and CDR2: SNHLY and FYNNEI. This CDR3 spans 15 amino acids. J gave up 5 bases and V 3 bases, and 6 bases lay outside the gene matches. CDR3 DNA sequence: TGTGCCAGCAGTGACGCTAGCGGGAGCGCTGAGACCCAGTACTTC. This codes for CASSDASGSAETQYF.

This clone was detected once. The chain combines TRBV20-1 with TRBJ1-4; the D gene is possibly TRBD1 (6 bases). Trimming took 3 bases from V and 8 from J, leaving 19 bases between them. The CDR3 extends over 15 amino acids. Germline assignment: CDR1 DFQATT and CDR2 SNEGSKA (reference sequence). CDR3 DNA: TGCAGTGCTAGTCAGTCTCCAGGGGACCAAGAAAAACTGTTTTTT. Its protein is CSASQSPGDQEKLFF.

J is TRBJ1-2 and V is TRBV28; 8 positions match TRBD1. The CDR3 has 14 residues. J gave up 6 bases and V 10 bases, and 13 bases lay outside the gene matches. CDR1 is MDHEN and CDR2 is SYDVKM in the germline V gene. CDR3 residues: CATLSAGGNHGYTF. Here the CDR3 DNA reads TGTGCCACCCTTTCCGCAGGGGGCAATCATGGCTACACCTTC.

The sample holds one count of this clone. The chain is built from TRBV6-2 or TRBV6-3 and TRBJ2-7; the D gene is possibly TRBD1 (5 bases). V was clipped by 0 bases and J by 6 bases, with 9 bases between them. Germline V CDR1 and CDR2: MNHEY, SVGEGT. This CDR3 contains 13 residues. As DNA, the CDR3 is TGTGCCAGCAGTTACTCGGCAGGGTCCGAGCAGTACTTC. Its translation: CASSYSAGSEQYF.

The chain couples TRBV11-1 to TRBJ2-7; 12 bases line up with TRBD1. This CDR3 spans 17 amino acids. Germline V gives CDR1 SGHAT, CDR2 FQDESV (reference sequence). The ends lost 0 bases at V and 6 bases at J; junction bases unmatched: 9. CDR3 loop: CASSLALMGQGAGEQYF. Here the CDR3 DNA reads TGTGCCAGCAGCTTAGCGCTAATGGGACAGGGGGCGGGCGAGCAGTACTTC.

V gene TRBV28 combines with J gene TRBJ2-3; 9 nucleotides match TRBD1. The CDR3 contains 16 residues. Germline-derived CDR1 and CDR2 are MDHEN and SYDVKM. The junction had 7 bases not matched to a gene; V was cut back by 6 bases and J by 0 bases. The CDR3: CASRHTQGASTDTQYF. CDR3 in DNA: TGTGCCAGCAGGCATACACAGGGGGCGAGCACAGATACGCAGTATTTT.

The chain is built from TRBV28 and TRBJ1-1; D is perhaps TRBD1 (5 bases). The germline V gene has CDR1 MDHEN and CDR2 SYDVKM. Trimming removed 7 bases from V and 4 bases from J, with 10 bases in between. The CDR3 spans 12 residues. CDR3 in DNA: TGTGCCAGCACGGGGGGTTTCACTGAAGCTTTCTTT. Translated, it gives CASTGGFTEAFF.

This clone occurred once. This chain links TRBV10-3 with TRBJ2-5, with 8 nucleotides matching TRBD2. J lost 2 bases, V lost 8 bases, and 7 bases had no gene match. This CDR3 comprises 14 residues. Looked up from germline, CDR1 is ENHRY and CDR2 is SYGVKD. The CDR3, as DNA: TGTGCCATCCGGAATCCTAGCGGGCAAGAGACCCAGTACTTC. Its translation is CAIRNPSGQETQYF.

The chain recombines TRBV28 with TRBJ1-2; 11 bases are a match to TRBD1. The CDR3 spans 13 residues. Germline assignment: CDR1 MDHEN and CDR2 SYDVKM. J lost 7 bases, V lost 9 bases, and 7 bases had no gene match. The CDR3 loop is CASRTGGFFGYTF. The CDR3 DNA reads as TGTGCCAGTCGGACAGGGGGCTTTTTTGGCTACACCTTC.

The chain couples TRBV5-1 to TRBJ2-1; the match to TRBD2 covers 10 bases. This CDR3 is built from 17 residues. Germline loops: CDR1 SGHRS, CDR2 YFSETQ. J lost 4 bases, V lost 3 bases, and 10 bases had no gene match. CDR3 sequence reads: CASSSGVLAGNYNEQFF. For the CDR3, the DNA is TGCGCCAGCAGCTCCGGCGTACTAGCGGGGAATTACAATGAGCAGTTCTTC.

The gene calls are TRBV5-6 and TRBJ1-5, with TRBD1 matching over 9 bases. J lost 2 bases, V lost 3 bases, and 9 bases had no gene match. CDR1 SGHDT and CDR2 YYEEEE come from the germline V gene. CDR3 length equals 17 residues. This CDR3 reads CASSSFTGDRGNQPQHF. In nucleotides, the CDR3 is TGTGCCAGCAGCTCCTTTACCGGGGACAGGGGCAATCAGCCCCAGCATTTT. Full variable domain (missing parts from reference TRBV5-6 and TRBJ1-5): DAGVTQSPTHLIKTRGQQVTLRCSPKSGHDTVSWYQQALGQGPQFIFQYYEEEERQRGNFPDRFSGHQFPNYSSELNVNALLLGDSALYLCASSSFTGDRGNQPQHFGDGTRLSIL.

The chain joins TRBV28 to TRBJ2-7, with 8 bases that match TRBD1. Per germline, CDR1 MDHEN and CDR2 SYDVKM. V lost 4 bases, J lost 0 bases, and 5 bases stayed unmatched. The CDR3 sequence is 15 residues long. This chain's CDR3 is CASSSGQESSYEQYF. CDR3 nucleotides: TGTGCCAGCAGTTCGGGACAGGAGAGCTCCTACGAGCAGTACTTC.

The rearrangement uses TRBV9 and TRBJ2-3, with 15 positions matching TRBD2. V was clipped by 4 bases and J by 1 base; unmatched bases: 7. Germline loops: CDR1 SGDLS, CDR2 YYNGEE. The CDR3 runs to 18 residues. The CDR3 DNA sequence: TGTGCCAGCAGCTCCCGGACTAGCGGGAGGGCCGGCACAGATACGCAGTATTTT. Protein sequence: CASSSRTSGRAGTDTQYF. The variable domain in full, completed from reference TRBV9 and TRBJ2-3, reads DSGVTQTPKHLITATGQRVTLRCSPRSGDLSVYWYQQSLDQGLQFLIQYYNGEERAKGNILERFSAQQFPDLHSELNLSSLELGDSALYFCASSSRTSGRAGTDTQYFGPGTRLTVL.

This clone was counted a few times. This rearrangement joins TRBV19 to TRBJ1-2; 12 bases fit TRBD1. The length of the CDR3 is 14 residues. V was clipped by 3 bases and J by 8 bases; unmatched bases: 4. CDR1 and CDR2 from the germline V gene are LNHDA and SQIVND (reference sequence). Here the CDR3 DNA reads TGTGCCAGTAGTATCGGGACAGGGGGCGGCGGCTACACCTTC. It is translated as CASSIGTGGGGYTF.

This chain joins TRBV6-5 and TRBJ2-2; D is perhaps TRBD2 (5 bases). The germline gives CDR1 MNHEY, CDR2 SVGAGI. With 8 bases removed from V and 5 bases from J, the gap between germline ends came to 15 bases. CDR3 size: 14 residues. The CDR3 nucleotides are TGTGCCAGCGGTTTTCGGCGGGCGACCGGGGAGCTGTTTTTT. It specifies CASGFRRATGELFF.

V gene TRBV4-2 combines with J gene TRBJ1-2; D is unresolved. The CDR3 covers 16 residues. The V gene's germline CDR1 is LGHNA and CDR2 YNFKEQ. V was pared by 0 bases and J by 5 bases, with 16 bases between. CDR3 amino acids: CASSQDLRGSGYGYTF. As DNA, the CDR3 is TGTGCCAGCAGCCAAGATTTACGTGGGAGTGGGTATGGCTACACCTTC.